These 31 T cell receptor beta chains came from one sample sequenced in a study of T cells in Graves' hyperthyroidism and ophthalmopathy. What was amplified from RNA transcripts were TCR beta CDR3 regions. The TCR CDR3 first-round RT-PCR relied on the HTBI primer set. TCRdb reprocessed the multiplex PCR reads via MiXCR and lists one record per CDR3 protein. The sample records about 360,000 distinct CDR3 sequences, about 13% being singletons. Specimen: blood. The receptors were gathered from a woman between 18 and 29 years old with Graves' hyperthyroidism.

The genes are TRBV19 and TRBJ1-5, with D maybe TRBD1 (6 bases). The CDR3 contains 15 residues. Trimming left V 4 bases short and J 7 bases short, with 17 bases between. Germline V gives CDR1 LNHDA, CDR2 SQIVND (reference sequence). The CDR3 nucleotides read TGTGCCAGTAGTACGGTCAGGGGCGCCGGGCAGCCCCAGCATTTT. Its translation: CASSTVRGAGQPQHF.

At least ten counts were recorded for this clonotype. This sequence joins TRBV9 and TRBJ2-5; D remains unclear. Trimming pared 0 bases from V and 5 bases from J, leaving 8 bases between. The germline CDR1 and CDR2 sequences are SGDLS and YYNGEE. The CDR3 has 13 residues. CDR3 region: CASSVDSRETQYF. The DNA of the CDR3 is TGTGCCAGCAGCGTAGATAGTAGGGAGACCCAGTACTTC.

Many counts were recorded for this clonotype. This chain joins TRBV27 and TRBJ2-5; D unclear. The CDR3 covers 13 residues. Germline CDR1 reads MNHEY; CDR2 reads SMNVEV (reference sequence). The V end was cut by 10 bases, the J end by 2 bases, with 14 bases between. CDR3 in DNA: TGTGCCACCCTCGGCGGTCCGCAAGAGACCCAGTACTTC. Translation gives CATLGGPQETQYF.

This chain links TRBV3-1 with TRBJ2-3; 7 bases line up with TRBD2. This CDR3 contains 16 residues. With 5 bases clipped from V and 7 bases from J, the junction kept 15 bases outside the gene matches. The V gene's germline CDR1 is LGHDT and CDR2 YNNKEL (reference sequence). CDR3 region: CASSEIRASGRNTQYF. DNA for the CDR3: TGTGCCAGCAGCGAGATAAGGGCTAGCGGTAGGAATACGCAGTATTTT.

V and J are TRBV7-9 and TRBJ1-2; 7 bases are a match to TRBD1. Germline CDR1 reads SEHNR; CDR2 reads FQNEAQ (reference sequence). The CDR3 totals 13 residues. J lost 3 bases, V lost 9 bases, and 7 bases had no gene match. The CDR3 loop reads CASQGGDDYGYTF. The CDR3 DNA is TGTGCCAGTCAGGGGGGGGATGACTATGGCTACACCTTC.

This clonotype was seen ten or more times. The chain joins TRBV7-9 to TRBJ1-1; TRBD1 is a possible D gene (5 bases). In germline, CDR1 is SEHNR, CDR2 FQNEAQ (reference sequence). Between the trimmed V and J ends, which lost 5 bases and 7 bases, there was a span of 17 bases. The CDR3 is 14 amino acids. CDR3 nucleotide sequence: TGTGCCAGCAGCCGAACTGGGACTCAGAATGAAGCTTTCTTT. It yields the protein CASSRTGTQNEAFF.

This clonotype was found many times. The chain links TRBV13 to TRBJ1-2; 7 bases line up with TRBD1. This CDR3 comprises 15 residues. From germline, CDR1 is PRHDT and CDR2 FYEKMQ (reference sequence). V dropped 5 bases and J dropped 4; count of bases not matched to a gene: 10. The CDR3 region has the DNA TGTGCCAGCAGCGCCCAGACAGGGTACGGCTATGGCTACACCTTC. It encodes CASSAQTGYGYGYTF. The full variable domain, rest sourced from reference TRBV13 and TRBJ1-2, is AAGVIQSPRHLIKEKRETATLKCYPIPRHDTVYWYQQGPGQDPQFLISFYEKMQSDKGSIPDRFSAQQFSDYHSELNMSSLELGDSALYFCASSAQTGYGYGYTFGSGTRLTVV.

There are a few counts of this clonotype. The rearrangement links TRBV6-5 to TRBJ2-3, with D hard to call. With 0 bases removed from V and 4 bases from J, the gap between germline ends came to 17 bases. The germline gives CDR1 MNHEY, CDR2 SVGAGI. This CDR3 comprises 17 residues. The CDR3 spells CASSYSFTMAGSDTQYF. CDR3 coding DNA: TGTGCCAGCAGTTACTCCTTCACTATGGCAGGATCAGATACGCAGTATTTT.

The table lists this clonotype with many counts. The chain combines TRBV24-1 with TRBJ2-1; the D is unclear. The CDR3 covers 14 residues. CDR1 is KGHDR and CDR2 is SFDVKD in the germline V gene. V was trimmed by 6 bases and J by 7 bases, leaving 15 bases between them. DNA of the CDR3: TGTGCCACCAGTCCGTCCGTAGGTCTAAATGAGCAGTTCTTC. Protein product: CATSPSVGLNEQFF.

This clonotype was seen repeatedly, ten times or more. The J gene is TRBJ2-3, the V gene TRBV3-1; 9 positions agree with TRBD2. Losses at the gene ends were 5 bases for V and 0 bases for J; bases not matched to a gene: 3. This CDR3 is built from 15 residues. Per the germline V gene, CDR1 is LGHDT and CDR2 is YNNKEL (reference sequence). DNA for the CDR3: TGTGCCAGCAGCGGACTAGCGAAAAGCACAGATACGCAGTATTTT. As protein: CASSGLAKSTDTQYF.

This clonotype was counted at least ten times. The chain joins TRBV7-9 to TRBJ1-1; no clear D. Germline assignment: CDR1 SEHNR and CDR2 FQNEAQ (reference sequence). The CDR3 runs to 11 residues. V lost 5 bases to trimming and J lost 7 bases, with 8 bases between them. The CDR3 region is CASSATGEAFF. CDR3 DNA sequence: TGTGCCAGCAGCGCCACGGGTGAAGCTTTCTTT. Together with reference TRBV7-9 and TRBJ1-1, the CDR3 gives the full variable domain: DTGVSQNPRHKITKRGQNVTFRCDPISEHNRLYWYRQTLGQGPEFLTYFQNEAQLEKSRLLSDRFSAERPKGSFSTLEIQRTEQGDSAMYLCASSATGEAFFGQGTRLTVV.

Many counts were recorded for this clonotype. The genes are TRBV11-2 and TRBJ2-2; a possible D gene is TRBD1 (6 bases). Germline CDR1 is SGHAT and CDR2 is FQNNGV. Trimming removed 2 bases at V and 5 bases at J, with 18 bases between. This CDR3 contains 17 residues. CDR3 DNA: TGTGCCAGCAGCTTAAGCAGTCGGGGACACCTTACCGGGGAGCTGTTTTTT. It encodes CASSLSSRGHLTGELFF.

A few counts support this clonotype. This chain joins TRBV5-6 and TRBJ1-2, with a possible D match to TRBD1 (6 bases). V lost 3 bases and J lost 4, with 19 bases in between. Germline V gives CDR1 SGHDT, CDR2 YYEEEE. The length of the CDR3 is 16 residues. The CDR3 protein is CASSSGLGGPVYGYTF. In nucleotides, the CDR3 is TGTGCCAGCAGCTCGGGTTTAGGGGGGCCAGTCTATGGCTACACCTTC.

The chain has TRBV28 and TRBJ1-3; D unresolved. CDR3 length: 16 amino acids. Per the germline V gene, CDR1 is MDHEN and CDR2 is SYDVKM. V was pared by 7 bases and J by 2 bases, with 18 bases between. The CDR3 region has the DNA TGTGCCAGCATTACTAGGACCCTTCCAGCTGGAAACACCATATATTTT. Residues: CASITRTLPAGNTIYF.

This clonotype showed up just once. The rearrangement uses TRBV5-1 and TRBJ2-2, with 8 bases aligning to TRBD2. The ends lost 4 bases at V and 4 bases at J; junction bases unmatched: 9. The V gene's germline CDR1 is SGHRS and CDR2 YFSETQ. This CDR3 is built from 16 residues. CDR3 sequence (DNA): TGCGCCAGCAGCCCGGGAAGCGGGAGTCGCACCGGGGAGCTGTTTTTT. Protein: CASSPGSGSRTGELFF.

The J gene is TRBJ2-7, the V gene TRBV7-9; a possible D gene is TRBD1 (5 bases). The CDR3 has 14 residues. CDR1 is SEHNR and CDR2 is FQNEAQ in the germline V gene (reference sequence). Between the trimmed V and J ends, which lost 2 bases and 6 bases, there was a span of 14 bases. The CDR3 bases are TGTGCCAGCAGCTTACAGGCGACAGAAGGCGAGCAGTACTTC. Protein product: CASSLQATEGEQYF.

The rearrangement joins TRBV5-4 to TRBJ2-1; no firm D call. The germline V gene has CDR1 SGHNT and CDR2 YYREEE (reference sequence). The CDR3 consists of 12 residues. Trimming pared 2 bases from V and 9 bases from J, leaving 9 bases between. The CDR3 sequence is CASSLEGSEQFF. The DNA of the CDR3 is TGTGCCAGCAGCTTAGAAGGCAGTGAGCAGTTCTTC.

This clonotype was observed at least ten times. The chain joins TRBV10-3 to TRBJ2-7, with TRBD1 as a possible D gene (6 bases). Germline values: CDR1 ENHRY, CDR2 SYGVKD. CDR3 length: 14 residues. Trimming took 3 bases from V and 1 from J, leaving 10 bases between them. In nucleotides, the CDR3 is TGTGCCATCAGTGAAATGACAGGATCCTACGAGCAGTACTTC. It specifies CAISEMTGSYEQYF.

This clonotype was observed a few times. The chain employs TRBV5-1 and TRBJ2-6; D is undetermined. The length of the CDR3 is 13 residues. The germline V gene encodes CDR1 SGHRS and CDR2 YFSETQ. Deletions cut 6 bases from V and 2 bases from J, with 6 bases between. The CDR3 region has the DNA TGCGCCAGCAAGAGAACTGGGGCCAACGTCCTGACTTTC. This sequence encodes CASKRTGANVLTF.

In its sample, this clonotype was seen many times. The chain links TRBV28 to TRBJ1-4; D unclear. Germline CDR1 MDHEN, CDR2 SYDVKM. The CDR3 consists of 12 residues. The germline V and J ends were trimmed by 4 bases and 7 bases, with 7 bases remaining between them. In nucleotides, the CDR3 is TGTGCCAGCAGTTCCACAGCTGAAAAACTGTTTTTT. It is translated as CASSSTAEKLFF.

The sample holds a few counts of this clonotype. CDR3 sequence reads: CAIRLTGGGTGELFF. As DNA, the CDR3 is TGTGCCATCAGGCTCACAGGGGGCGGCACCGGGGAGCTGTTTTTT. This chain connects TRBV10-3 to TRBJ2-2; 9 bases are shared with TRBD1. The CDR3 runs to 15 residues. From germline, CDR1 is ENHRY and CDR2 SYGVKD. V shed 6 bases, J shed 4 bases, and the junction held 6 bases outside the gene matches.

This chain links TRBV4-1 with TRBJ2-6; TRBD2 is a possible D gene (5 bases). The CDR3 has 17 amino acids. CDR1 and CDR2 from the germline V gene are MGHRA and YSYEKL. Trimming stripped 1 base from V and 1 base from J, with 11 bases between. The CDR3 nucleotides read TGCGCCAGCAGCCAAGTTGGGCCGGGGTCTGGGGCCAACGTCCTGACTTTC. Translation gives CASSQVGPGSGANVLTF.

The CDR3 DNA reads TGTGCCAGCAGCTTAGCTGTCAGGGAGGACAGCAATCAGCCCCAGCATTTT. This sequence encodes CASSLAVREDSNQPQHF. The rearrangement uses TRBV7-9 and TRBJ1-5; tentative D call: TRBD1 (5 bases). Trimming removed 0 bases from V and 1 base from J, with 13 bases in between. Germline values: CDR1 SEHNR, CDR2 FQNEAQ (reference sequence). This CDR3 is 17 amino acids long.

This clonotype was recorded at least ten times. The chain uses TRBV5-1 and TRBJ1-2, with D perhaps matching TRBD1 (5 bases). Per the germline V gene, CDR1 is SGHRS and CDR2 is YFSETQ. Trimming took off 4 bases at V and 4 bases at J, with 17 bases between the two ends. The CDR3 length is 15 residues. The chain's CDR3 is CASSGGRRVGYGYTF. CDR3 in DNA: TGCGCCAGCAGCGGGGGTCGGAGGGTAGGCTATGGCTACACCTTC.

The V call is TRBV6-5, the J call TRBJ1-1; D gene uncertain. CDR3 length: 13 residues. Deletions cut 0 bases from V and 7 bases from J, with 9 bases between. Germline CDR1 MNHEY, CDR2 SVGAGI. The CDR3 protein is CASSYSIRVEAFF. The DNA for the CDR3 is TGTGCCAGCAGTTACTCGATCCGGGTTGAAGCTTTCTTT.

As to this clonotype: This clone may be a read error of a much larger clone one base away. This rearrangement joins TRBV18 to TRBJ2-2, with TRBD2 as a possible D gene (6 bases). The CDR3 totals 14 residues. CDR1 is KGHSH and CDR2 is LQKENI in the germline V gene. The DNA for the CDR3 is TGTGCCAGCTCACCCAGCGGCGGGAACGGGGGGCTGTTTTTT. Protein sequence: CASSPSGGNGGLFF.

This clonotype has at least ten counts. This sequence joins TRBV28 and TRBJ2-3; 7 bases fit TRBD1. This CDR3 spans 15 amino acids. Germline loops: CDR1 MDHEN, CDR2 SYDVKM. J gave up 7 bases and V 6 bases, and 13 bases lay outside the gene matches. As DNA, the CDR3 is TGTGCCAGCAGCACAGGGGCCGCCTGGCCTCATACGCAGTATTTT. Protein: CASSTGAAWPHTQYF.

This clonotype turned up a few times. In DNA, the CDR3 is TGTGCCAGCAGCCCTCAGGGAGGGTCCCCCACAGATACGCAGTATTTT. This encodes CASSPQGGSPTDTQYF. The V gene is TRBV9, the J gene TRBJ2-3, with 7 bases fitting TRBD2. The V and J ends lost 4 bases and 2 bases, in that order; junction bases with no gene match: 10. This CDR3 contains 16 residues. CDR1 SGDLS and CDR2 YYNGEE come from the germline V gene.

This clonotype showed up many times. CDR3 in amino acids: CASNDRGNTEAFF. CDR3 nucleotide sequence: TGTGCCAGCAATGACAGGGGGAACACTGAAGCTTTCTTT. The chain joins TRBV6-1 to TRBJ1-1; the match to TRBD1 covers 8 bases. With 7 bases clipped from V and 1 base from J, the junction kept 2 bases outside the gene matches. CDR1 and CDR2 (germline): MNHNS, SASEGT. The CDR3 runs to 13 residues.

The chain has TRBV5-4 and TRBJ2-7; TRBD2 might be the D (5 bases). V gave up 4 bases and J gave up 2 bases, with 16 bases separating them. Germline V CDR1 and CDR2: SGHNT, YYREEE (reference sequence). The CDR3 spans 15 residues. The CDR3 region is CASSALDGSAYEQYF. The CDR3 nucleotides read TGTGCCAGCAGCGCCCTAGATGGGAGTGCCTACGAGCAGTACTTC.

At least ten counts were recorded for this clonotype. The CDR3 region has the DNA TGTGCCAGCAGTTTAGCGGGGGGTATCGTCGGGAACATTCAGTACTTC. Translated: CASSLAGGIVGNIQYF. V and J are TRBV12-3 or TRBV12-4 and TRBJ2-4, with a tentative D call TRBD2 (6 bases). The V end lost 0 bases, the J end lost 7 bases, and 16 bases lay between the germline ends. There are 16 residues in the CDR3.